The 23 T cell receptor beta chains below all came from one sample that was sequenced in a study of cytomegalovirus exposure and HLA in healthy donors. PCR employed 60 Vbeta and 13 Jbeta primers. Generated by immunoSEQ multiplex PCR, the TCRdb table keeps only in-frame clones and is missing some. Counted here are fewer than 250,000 clones, about four fifths occurring once; the ten biggest clones make up around 1.6%. Sequenced: PBMCs. Receptor source: a woman in her 50s in good health and CMV-seronegative.

The chain uses TRBV27 and TRBJ2-7; no firm D call. CDR3 length: 14 amino acids. V dropped 3 bases and J dropped 2 bases, with 11 bases sitting between them. Germline lookup yields CDR1 MNHEY and CDR2 SMNVEV (reference sequence). CDR3 sequence reads: CASSFSTATYEQYF. In DNA form, the CDR3 reads TGTGCCAGCAGTTTCTCTACAGCTACCTACGAGCAGTACTTC.

This clone was recorded a few times. The chain has TRBV7-9 and TRBJ1-5; D may be TRBD1 (6 bases). The V gene lost 4 bases and the J gene lost 5 bases, with 12 bases spanning the gap. The CDR3 consists of 14 residues. From germline, CDR1 is SEHNR and CDR2 FQNEAQ (reference sequence). CDR3 sequence (DNA): TGTGCCAGCAGCTCTAGACAGGACGATCAGCCCCAGCATTTT. Residues: CASSSRQDDQPQHF.

This clone has only one observation. The V call is TRBV2, the J call TRBJ1-1; D unresolved. V dropped 6 bases and J dropped 1 base, with 12 bases sitting between them. The V gene's germline CDR1 is SNHLY and CDR2 FYNNEI. This CDR3 region has 14 residues. Here the CDR3 DNA reads TGTGCCAGCAGAGGAGATGCGACGAACACTGAAGCTTTCTTT. This encodes CASRGDATNTEAFF. Filled out from reference TRBV2 and TRBJ1-1, the complete variable domain reads EPEVTQTPSHQVTQMGQEVILRCVPISNHLYFYWYRQILGQKVEFLVSFYNNEISEKSEIFDDQFSVERPDGSNFTLKIRSTKLEDSAMYFCASRGDATNTEAFFGQGTRLTVV.

The rearrangement uses TRBV10-3 and TRBJ1-2; TRBD1 agrees at 9 bases. Trimming took 6 bases from V and 5 from J; bases not matched to a gene: 1. The CDR3 runs to 12 residues. The germline gives CDR1 ENHRY, CDR2 SYGVKD. CDR3 nucleotides: TGTGCCATCAGGGGACAGGGTTATGGCTACACCTTC. Its translation is CAIRGQGYGYTF.

This clone came up once. The rearrangement links TRBV9 to TRBJ1-5, with D perhaps TRBD1 (5 bases). Germline V gene sequence: CDR1 SGDLS, CDR2 YYNGEE. The CDR3 contains 14 residues. The V end was cut by 2 bases, the J end by 7 bases, with 13 bases between. The CDR3: CASSVGGSGQPQHF. CDR3 DNA sequence: TGTGCCAGCAGCGTGGGGGGATCCGGACAGCCCCAGCATTTT.

The V and J genes are TRBV9 and TRBJ1-1; TRBD1 agrees at 7 bases. Trimming at V came to 0 bases and at J to 11 bases, leaving 13 bases not matched to a gene. From germline, CDR1 is SGDLS and CDR2 YYNGEE. The CDR3 consists of 15 residues. The CDR3 region is CASSVESTGRWQAFF. In DNA, the CDR3 is TGTGCCAGCAGCGTAGAGTCGACAGGGCGGTGGCAGGCTTTCTTT. The variable domain in full, completed from reference TRBV9 and TRBJ1-1, reads DSGVTQTPKHLITATGQRVTLRCSPRSGDLSVYWYQQSLDQGLQFLIQYYNGEERAKGNILERFSAQQFPDLHSELNLSSLELGDSALYFCASSVESTGRWQAFFGQGTRLTVV.

This chain links TRBV27 with TRBJ2-7; 8 bases align to TRBD1. CDR1 is MNHEY and CDR2 is SMNVEV in the germline V gene (reference sequence). The J segment lost 7 bases and the V segment lost 6 bases, leaving 14 bases of the junction unmatched. CDR3 length: 15 amino acids. CDR3 amino acids: CASRARQGATGEQYF. DNA for the CDR3: TGTGCCAGCAGAGCACGGCAGGGGGCAACCGGAGAGCAGTACTTC.

The chain links TRBV5-6 to TRBJ2-6; 7 bases align to TRBD1. This CDR3 contains 16 residues. Germline lookup yields CDR1 SGHDT and CDR2 YYEEEE. The V and J ends lost 0 bases and 4 bases, in that order; junction bases with no gene match: 4. The CDR3: CASSLERGRGANVLTF. CDR3 DNA sequence: TGTGCCAGCAGCTTGGAAAGGGGGCGGGGGGCCAACGTCCTGACTTTC. Full variable domain (outside the CDR3, taken from reference TRBV5-6 and TRBJ2-6): DAGVTQSPTHLIKTRGQQVTLRCSPKSGHDTVSWYQQALGQGPQFIFQYYEEEERQRGNFPDRFSGHQFPNYSSELNVNALLLGDSALYLCASSLERGRGANVLTFGAGSRLTVL.

The chain combines TRBV4-3 with TRBJ2-5, with 7 bases matching TRBD2. V was pared by 0 bases and J by 2 bases, with 6 bases of the junction left unmatched. Per germline, CDR1 LGHNA and CDR2 YSLEER. The CDR3 is 16 amino acids. The CDR3 here is CASSQEALGGQETQYF. In nucleotides, the CDR3 is TGCGCCAGCAGCCAAGAAGCCCTCGGGGGGCAAGAGACCCAGTACTTC.

The rearrangement links TRBV27 to TRBJ1-4, with 7 bases fitting TRBD1. The CDR3 extends over 13 amino acids. Trimming removed 2 bases from V and 8 bases from J; junction bases left unmatched: 2. Per germline, CDR1 MNHEY and CDR2 SMNVEV (reference sequence). CDR3 nucleotide sequence: TGTGCCAGCAGTTTACAGGACAGGGAAAAACTGTTTTTT. It yields the protein CASSLQDREKLFF. The variable domain in full, with the rest retrieved from reference TRBV27 and TRBJ1-4, is EAQVTQNPRYLITVTGKKLTVTCSQNMNHEYMSWYRQDPGLGLRQIYYSMNVEVTDKGDVPEGYKVSRKEKRNFPLILESPSPNQTSLYFCASSLQDREKLFFGSGTQLSVL.

J is TRBJ2-1 and V is TRBV7-2; 8 nucleotides line up with TRBD2. V was pared by 7 bases and J by 8 bases, with 7 bases of the junction left unmatched. The CDR3 length is 13 residues. The germline gives CDR1 SGHTA, CDR2 FQGNSA. The chain's CDR3 is CASNRGGKDEQFF. CDR3 nucleotides: TGTGCCAGCAACCGGGGGGGCAAGGATGAGCAGTTCTTC. Full variable domain (outside the CDR3, taken from reference TRBV7-2 and TRBJ2-1): GAGVSQSPSNKVTEKGKDVELRCDPISGHTALYWYRQSLGQGLEFLIYFQGNSAPDKSGLPSDRFSAERTGGSVSTLTIQRTQQEDSAVYLCASNRGGKDEQFFGPGTRLTVL.

This sequence joins TRBV27 and TRBJ2-7; D is possibly TRBD1 (6 bases). Germline CDR1 is MNHEY and CDR2 is SMNVEV (reference sequence). The CDR3 is made up of 13 amino acids. Trimming pared 5 bases from V and 2 bases from J, leaving 10 bases between. The CDR3 here is CASSLTGTYEQYF. The DNA of the CDR3 is TGTGCCAGCAGTCTGACAGGAACCTACGAGCAGTACTTC.

This chain connects TRBV5-1 to TRBJ2-7, with D perhaps TRBD2 (5 bases). Germline loops: CDR1 SGHRS, CDR2 YFSETQ. The CDR3 length is 12 residues. V lost 4 bases and J lost 2, with 7 bases in between. Here the CDR3 reads CASSSGTYEQYF. DNA for the CDR3: TGCGCCAGCAGCAGCGGTACCTACGAGCAGTACTTC.

This clone was detected once. V and J are TRBV18 and TRBJ1-4, with 9 nucleotides matching TRBD1. The germline CDR1 and CDR2 sequences are KGHSH and LQKENI. This CDR3 is built from 14 residues. V was pared by 3 bases and J by 6 bases, with 2 bases of the junction left unmatched. The CDR3 nucleotides read TGTGCCAGCTCACCGGGACAGGGAGATGAAAAACTGTTTTTT. It codes for CASSPGQGDEKLFF.

The chain is built from TRBV6-6 and TRBJ1-4; tentative D call: TRBD1 (5 bases). This CDR3 has 16 residues. Looked up from germline, CDR1 is MNHNY and CDR2 is SVGAGI (reference sequence). Trimming pared 2 bases from V and 3 bases from J, leaving 13 bases between. The CDR3 region is CASSYHRQISNEKLFF. The CDR3 nucleotides are TGTGCCAGCAGTTACCATAGACAGATCTCTAATGAAAAACTGTTTTTT.

As to this clone: One end of the junction is discordant with germline, which a read error may explain. The chain is built from TRBV7-9 and TRBJ1-2; 8 nucleotides line up with TRBD1. Looked up from germline, CDR1 is SEHNR and CDR2 is FQNEAQ (reference sequence). The CDR3 length is 15 residues. As DNA, the CDR3 is TGTTCCAGCAGCTTAACAGGGGGAGGTAACTATGGCTACACCTTC. Protein: CSSSLTGGGNYGYTF.

The gene calls are TRBV19 and TRBJ1-1, with D tentatively TRBD1 (5 bases). CDR3 length equals 13 residues. Germline assignment: CDR1 LNHDA and CDR2 SQIVND (reference sequence). The V end lost 4 bases, the J end lost 3 bases, and 9 bases lay between the germline ends. CDR3 bases: TGTGCCAGTAGTAGTCAGGGATACACTGAAGCTTTCTTT. Translation gives CASSSQGYTEAFF.

This clone was counted once. The junction differs from germline at one of its ends, possibly a read error. The V gene is TRBV7-9, the J gene TRBJ2-5; TRBD2 might be the D (5 bases). There are 14 residues in the CDR3. The V gene's germline CDR1 is SEHNR and CDR2 FQNEAQ (reference sequence). CDR3 protein: CSSSLQSGQETQYF. The DNA of the CDR3 is TGTTCCAGCAGCTTACAGAGCGGTCAAGAGACCCAGTACTTC.

This clone was detected once. The chain recombines TRBV27 with TRBJ2-1; 7 bases are a match to TRBD1. Germline V gene sequence: CDR1 MNHEY, CDR2 SMNVEV (reference sequence). The V and J ends lost 1 base and 7 bases, in that order; junction bases with no gene match: 10. The CDR3 totals 16 residues. CDR3 in DNA: TGTGCCAGCAGTTTATTAGACAGGGTGGTAGAGAATGAGCAGTTCTTC. Translating it yields CASSLLDRVVENEQFF.

V and J are TRBV28 and TRBJ2-2; D remains unclear. The CDR3 totals 12 residues. The V end was cut by 2 bases, the J end by 7 bases, with 5 bases between. Germline-derived CDR1 and CDR2 are MDHEN and SYDVKM. The CDR3 DNA is TGTGCCAGCAGTTTACTCGGCGGGGAGCTGTTTTTT. It encodes CASSLLGGELFF. Based on the CDR3 plus reference TRBV28 and TRBJ2-2, the full variable domain is DVKVTQSSRYLVKRTGEKVFLECVQDMDHENMFWYRQDPGLGLRLIYFSYDVKMKEKGDIPEGYSVSREKKERFSLILESASTNQTSMYLCASSLLGGELFFGEGSRLTVL.

The rearrangement joins TRBV2 to TRBJ2-7; 9 nucleotides align to TRBD1. The V gene end was trimmed by 8 bases and the J gene end by 0 bases; junction bases not matched to a gene: 8. The CDR3 extends over 15 amino acids. Germline lookup yields CDR1 SNHLY and CDR2 FYNNEI. The CDR3 coding sequence is TGTGCCAGCCGTTGGGGGACAGGGAGCTCCTACGAGCAGTACTTC. Its protein product is CASRWGTGSSYEQYF.

This clone was counted a single time. This chain joins TRBV5-5 and TRBJ1-3; 8 nucleotides align to TRBD1. From germline, CDR1 is SGHKS and CDR2 YYEKEE (reference sequence). J lost 3 bases, V lost 5 bases, and 10 bases had no gene match. This CDR3 region has 16 residues. In nucleotides, the CDR3 is TGTGCCAGCAGTTGGCAACCCGGGACAGGTGGAAACACCATATATTTT. It encodes CASSWQPGTGGNTIYF.

The chain links TRBV25-1 to TRBJ2-7; 7 bases are a match to TRBD1. In germline, CDR1 is MGHDK, CDR2 SYGVNS. V was clipped by 1 base and J by 6 bases; unmatched bases: 12. The CDR3 runs 16 residues. Here the CDR3 DNA reads TGTGCCAGCAGTGAATCTCCTCGGGACAGCCACTTCGAGCAGTACTTC. Its translation is CASSESPRDSHFEQYF.